This is a list of T cell receptor beta chains from one sample in a study of T cell responses to AZD1222 COVID-19 vaccine. Assay used: immunoSEQ multiplex PCR; TCRdb lists only in-frame clones, some missing. The table lists 100,000 to 150,000 clones, more than 70% of them singletons. Sequencing was performed on peripheral blood, taken on day 0 of AZD1222 vaccination. These receptors all stem from an adult in good health. The CDR3 runs from the conserved cysteine through the conserved F or W. Fields, in order: clone size, D gene, J gene, V gene, CDR3 DNA, CDR3 protein. D genes are given only for firm matches. The listing skips clone size in some rows; elsewhere it reads once, few, many or a size class.

>NA|TRBD1|TRBJ2-7|TRBV5-6
TGTGCCAGCAGCTTGGGGCAGGGGGCTTACTACGAGCAGTACTTC
CASSLGQGAYYEQYF
>once|TRBD2|TRBJ2-5|TRBV7-9
TGTGCCAGCAGCCTTACATATGGACTAGTCGTGGAGACCCAGTACTTC
CASSLTYGLVVETQYF
>NA|NA|TRBJ2-1|TRBV27
TGTGCCAGCAGGCGACAGCTATTCCGCGAGCAGTTCTTC
CASRRQLFREQFF
>NA|TRBD2|TRBJ2-3|TRBV6-5
TGTGCCAGCAGGGCGGGAGGGCCAGATACGCAGTATTTT
CASRAGGPDTQYF
>NA|NA|TRBJ1-4|TRBV19
TGTGCCAGTAGTTACGGCAGAAATAATGAAAAACTGTTTTTT
CASSYGRNNEKLFF
>NA|NA|TRBJ2-3|TRBV6-6
TGTGCCAGCAGTTACCTGGGAGATACGCAGTATTTT
CASSYLGDTQYF
>NA|TRBD1|TRBJ2-2|TRBV28
TGTGCCAGCAGTTTCGGACAGGAGGACACCGGGGAGCTGTTTTTT
CASSFGQEDTGELFF
>NA|TRBD2|TRBJ2-5|TRBV5-5
TGTGCCAGCAGCTTGGTTAGTAGCGGGGAAGGAGAGACCCAGTACTTC
CASSLVSSGEGETQYF
>NA|NA|TRBJ2-2|TRBV19
TGTGCCAGTAGTATCTCCCCCAGTGGAGGGGGGGAGCTGTTTTTT
CASSISPSGGGELFF
>NA|TRBD1|TRBJ1-5|TRBV7-2
TGTGCCAGCAGCTTTGGGGACAGTAATCAGCCCCAGCATTTT
CASSFGDSNQPQHF
>NA|TRBD2|TRBJ2-2|TRBV29-1
TGCAGCGTTGAAGAAGGGACTAGCGGAATGAACACCGGGGAGCTGTTTTTT
CSVEEGTSGMNTGELFF
>NA|NA|TRBJ2-1|TRBV19
TGTGCCAGTAGTCCTGGGCAAAACCAGCCGCAGTTCTTC
CASSPGQNQPQFF
>NA|NA|TRBJ2-2|TRBV7-9
TGTGCCAGCAGCTCCCCGAACACCGGGGAGCTGTTTTTT
CASSSPNTGELFF
>once|NA|TRBJ2-3|TRBV7-8
TGTGCCAGCAGCCCTACCGGGGTAGCGGAGGCGGCGCAGTATTTT
CASSPTGVAEAAQYF
>NA|TRBD1|TRBJ1-1|TRBV18
TGTGCCAGCTCACCACCGGGACAGGGAGGGAGGTACACTGAAGCTTTCTTT
CASSPPGQGGRYTEAFF
>once|NA|TRBJ2-7|TRBV9
TGTGCCAGCAGCGTAGAGGGAGGGGGCAGCTACGAGCAGTACTTC
CASSVEGGGSYEQYF
>NA|NA|TRBJ2-7|TRBV19
TGTGCCAGTAGTATGGGAGGTGGGGCAAGCGAGCAGTACTTC
CASSMGGGASEQYF
>NA|NA|TRBJ1-2|TRBV28
TGTGCCAGCACGACCGGAGGGAGGTACACCTTC
CASTTGGRYTF
>NA|NA|TRBJ2-5|TRBV19
TGTGCCAGTAGTATAGGGAGCGGACAGCCTGAGGCCCAGTACTTC
CASSIGSGQPEAQYF
>NA|NA|TRBJ2-1|TRBV2
TGTGCCAGCAGTGATAAGACGGGAGTAGGCAATGAGCAGTTCTTC
CASSDKTGVGNEQFF
>once|NA|TRBJ2-5|TRBV7-2
TGTGCCAGCCTTGAAACAGGGCTCCAAGAGACCCAGTACTTC
CASLETGLQETQYF
>NA|NA|TRBJ1-1|TRBV6-5
TGTGCCAGCATCATGGGGGGGGCGGACACTGAAGCTTTCTTT
CASIMGGADTEAFF
>once|NA|TRBJ2-5|TRBV11-2
TGTGCCAGCAGCTTAGTGGGGGCGGGGGAGACCCAGTACTTC
CASSLVGAGETQYF
>NA|NA|TRBJ1-5|TRBV4-1
TGCGCCAGCAGCCACAGAGATAGCAATCAGCCCCAGCATTTT
CASSHRDSNQPQHF
>NA|TRBD1|TRBJ2-7|TRBV5-1
TGCGCCAGCAGTTTAAGCCGGGACAGGGTCACCTACGAGCAGTACTTC
CASSLSRDRVTYEQYF
>NA|TRBD1|TRBJ1-1|TRBV7-2
TGTGCCAGCAGCCTTCTTCGACAGGGCTGGCCGAGGAACACTGAAGCTTTCTTT
CASSLLRQGWPRNTEAFF
>NA|NA|TRBJ1-3|TRBV9
TGTGCCAGCAGCGTAGGTGGGGATACGCGAAACACCATATATTTT
CASSVGGDTRNTIYF
>NA|NA|TRBJ1-1|TRBV5-8
TGTGCCAGCAGCTTGGATTGGCCCATGAACACTGAAGCTTTCTTT
CASSLDWPMNTEAFF
>NA|TRBD1|TRBJ2-7|TRBV7-2
TGTGCCAGCAGCTTAGTAGGTACAGGGGCAAACTACGAGCAGTACTTC
CASSLVGTGANYEQYF
>NA|NA|TRBJ1-1|TRBV6-5
TGTGCCACCGGGGCCAAGGAAGCTTTCTTT
CATGAKEAFF
>few|NA|TRBJ2-5|TRBV10-3
TGTGCCATCAGTGAGACGGCAGGGCGGTACCAAGAGACCCAGTACTTC
CAISETAGRYQETQYF